This entry features one TCR beta chain sequence. The antigen is undetermined. This entry comes from a study of T cell responses to AZD1222 COVID-19 vaccine. Study details: Second-dose recipients at about 4 or about 12 weeks were treated as one pooled group.

Clones were sequenced by immunoSEQ multiplex PCR, and TCRdb holds only the in-frame ones, with some missing. The data show around 69,000 clones, 88% seen once. Whole-study findings and limits: Just a handful of people given AZD1222 tested seropositive at baseline. A mostly white British donor set with more females was recruited, and clonal diversity was possibly underestimated. Two doses of AZD1222 preceded a rise in Spike-specific TCR breadth and depth.

This CDR3 comprises 15 residues. The V and J ends lost 3 bases and 0 bases respectively, with 13 bases between them. The germline V gene has CDR1 GTSNPN and CDR2 SVGIG (reference sequence). The sample was peripheral blood, taken on day 0 of AZD1222 vaccination. This chain connects TRBV30 to TRBJ2-3; possibly TRBD2 for D (5 bases). The source of this sequence is an adult in good health. The CDR3 bases are TGTGCCTGGAGGAGGAGCGGCCTGAGCACAGATACGCAGTATTTT. Translated: CAWRRSGLSTDTQYF. Complete variable domain (other parts from reference TRBV30 and TRBJ2-3): SQTIHQWPATLVQPVGSPLSLECTVEGTSNPNLYWYRQAAGRGLQLLFYSVGIGQISSEVPQNLSASRPQDRQFILSSKKLLLSDSGFYLCAWRRSGLSTDTQYFGPGTRLTVL.